This entry features one TCR beta chain sequence. Its specific antigen is unknown. No much larger clone exists at a distance of one base, and base qualities are not known. The sample comes from a study of blood T cell repertoires in COVID-19 (dated by TCRdb to between 2020 and 2021). For context, the study as a whole: The collaborator samples originated in the United States, Italy and Spain and spanned the acute and convalescent phases of COVID-19. The samples were drawn from the first 160 participants of the ongoing ImmuneRACE study and from roughly 1,300 subjects provided by 6 global collaborators. Where available, HLA class I and class II types were obtained from metadata supplied by the sample provider rather than from assay-based typing. A de-identified subject ID, COVID-19 status, age in years and sex were almost always included in the sample metadata. Subjects who had been exposed to COVID-19, were actively infected with it, or had recovered from it provided the deeply sampled blood TCRbeta repertoires that made up the dataset. The material from the prospective study consisted of cDNA or gDNA derived from T cells, B-cell-depleted T cells, or PBMCs. A freely available public database, intended as a resource for researchers studying the immune response to SARS-CoV-2, is where the repertoires were released. General conclusions and limits of the study: The quantity of clinical and demographic metadata differed by source and by participant and was supplied without curation.

TCRbeta CDR3 regions were amplified from genomic DNA using the immunoSEQ Assay, a bias-controlled multiplex PCR. The authors processed their data as follows. Nucleated cell counts per sample were estimated from amplification of reference gene primers within the assay. To quantify the absolute abundance of each unique TCRbeta CDR3 rearrangement, sequence reads were collapsed and filtered. For each sample, productive Simpson clonality was calculated as the square root of Simpson's diversity index across productive rearrangements. Imported from immuneACCESS, the table was reduced by TCRdb to in-frame sequences with V and J called. These copies leave out some clones; in studies compared against another copy, an unresolved V gene accounts for under half, and the cause of the remainder is not known. V and J calls and clone size are given by that table; D and trimming were obtained from the DNA. Within this sample are some 300,000 clones, with 75% to 90% of them counted one time only. The ten largest make up approximately 8.8% of the sample.

Participants in the prospective study were enrolled through a virtual design, were aged 18 to 89 years, and lived in approximately 25 United States geographic areas. To assign participants to cohorts, the prospective study relied on clinical history that participants themselves reported in a screening survey and a study questionnaire. ImmuneRACE Cohort 3 recovered participants were defined by two consecutive negative NP/OP PCR tests, healthcare professional clearance, or symptom resolution. In the prospective study, whole blood, serum and a nasopharyngeal or oropharyngeal swab were collected from each participant by mobile phlebotomists. Additional blood draws and questionnaires over an approximately 2-month period could optionally be provided by prospective study participants. Before DNA extraction, blood samples from the prospective study were shipped at room temperature or frozen. Sequences LNHNV (CDR1) and YYDKDF (CDR2) are obtained from the germline V gene (reference sequence). For this chain, trimming is 5 bases at the V end and 7 bases at the J end, and the number of junction bases without a gene match is 7. Reading from cysteine to phenylalanine, the CDR3 counts 15 amino acids. This entry keeps only the CDR3 DNA: 45 bases, framed from base 1.

The chain is assembled from TRBV15 and TRBJ2-1, with 11 bases in between that match TRBD2. This sequence was found in a woman in her forties who had recovered from COVID-19. Material for sequencing was PBMCs or T cells enriched from blood (not recorded which). The DNA sequence follows: TGTGCCACCAGCCGTACTAGCGGGAGTTATAATGAGCAGTTCTTC. Translated, it reads CATSRTSGSYNEQFF.